This is a list of T cell receptor beta chains from one sample in a study of monozygotic twins with cystic fibrosis. Clones were read by immunoSEQ multiplex PCR, and TCRdb kept only the in-frame ones, dropping some. The sample yields about 36,000 clones, approximately 84% seen once. Sequences were obtained from blood. Receptors originate from a girl aged 2-10 years with cystic fibrosis. Each CDR3 is given without its conserved first and last residue. Fields, in order: V gene, J gene, CDR3 protein.

TRBV7-6	TRBJ2-7	ASSLGRGLGAYYEQY
TRBV15	TRBJ2-7	ATSREARGTAKPYEQY
TRBV25-1	TRBJ2-5	ASSDPYAGGHQETQY
TRBV7-2	TRBJ2-1	ASSLGGTGWFEQF
TRBV25-1	TRBJ2-1	ASSSGGAFSNEQF
TRBV5-4	TRBJ2-3	ASSLRTSGGDTQY
TRBV19	TRBJ2-6	ASRRDTLISGANVLT
TRBV2	TRBJ1-2	ASSESWETNYGYT
TRBV10-3	TRBJ2-7	AISRGPDYEQY
TRBV19	TRBJ1-5	ASSIPGLHGGYSNQPQH
TRBV2	TRBJ2-7	AALISGGADSSSYEQY
TRBV4-3	TRBJ2-2	ASSQTTTRTGELF
TRBV4-1	TRBJ1-2	ASSQVAGGNYGYT
TRBV19	TRBJ2-3	ASSRRTTDTQY
TRBV18	TRBJ2-5	ASSPARTKTMQETQY
TRBV7-8	TRBJ1-2	ASSDTYIGGYT
TRBV7-8	TRBJ2-7	ASSVGQGVAYEQY
TRBV2	TRBJ2-3	ASDVTSTDTQY
TRBV7-2	TRBJ2-1	ASTQGGGRPF
TRBV4-2	TRBJ2-1	ASSQYVRNEQF
TRBV2	TRBJ2-4	ASTYRALNIQY
TRBV5-1	TRBJ1-1	ASSLEVGQLNTEAF
TRBV9	TRBJ2-3	ASSPVINTQY
TRBV23-1	TRBJ2-7	ASSFRDRAPPGQY
TRBV20-1	TRBJ1-1	SARWTEAF
TRBV5-6	TRBJ1-5	ASSLEPDNQPQH
TRBV7-2	TRBJ1-4	ASSLARGNPNEKLF
TRBV14	TRBJ2-1	ASSQGRRRSEQF
TRBV7-2	TRBJ2-7	ASSIRDRDYEQY
TRBV9	TRBJ1-6	ASSVTGNSPLH
TRBV5-4	TRBJ2-5	ASSSGGLAGFQETQY
TRBV7-9	TRBJ2-1	ASSLRQVNEQF
TRBV7-2	TRBJ2-7	ASNQGVLSYEQY
TRBV18	TRBJ2-4	ASSPLQENIQY
TRBV7-9	TRBJ2-7	ASSLEGGGASYEQY
TRBV13	TRBJ2-1	ASSPGPNNEQF
TRBV5-4	TRBJ2-5	ASSLASQETQY
TRBV9	TRBJ1-3	ASSVSPLGQGSGNTIY
TRBV30	TRBJ2-6	ALSIGGGGRANVLT
TRBV19	TRBJ1-2	ASSRALTIPTNYGYT
TRBV4-1	TRBJ1-2	ASSQDRDINYGYT
TRBV19	TRBJ2-7	ASSIVRQGAEQY
TRBV5-1	TRBJ2-1	ASSRLAGEDNEQF
TRBV5-1	TRBJ1-2	ASSSPDRANYGYT
TRBV19	TRBJ2-5	ASSTDRRWETQY
TRBV4-2	TRBJ2-5	ASSGTSGGAGETQY
TRBV4-1	TRBJ2-2	ASSHNTGELF
TRBV9	TRBJ2-3	ASSVTSRDTQY
TRBV7-8	TRBJ2-7	ASSGTSGASYEQY